This passage covers 16 T cell receptor beta chains from one sample sequenced in a study of blood T cell repertoires in COVID-19. The data were produced by immunoSEQ multiplex PCR, yet TCRdb's version contains in-frame clones alone and is incomplete. The sample has about 60,000 clones, over 80% seen once. Specimen: peripheral blood. The receptors were gathered from a man younger than 45 with COVID-19, enrolled during active disease.

This clone showed up just a few times. The chain uses TRBV6-1 and TRBJ2-1, with 10 positions matching TRBD2. Germline CDR1 and CDR2: MNHNS and SASEGT. V lost 0 bases and J lost 8; bases outside the gene matches: 10. This CDR3 is built from 17 residues. CDR3 in DNA: TGTGCCAGCAGTGAAGCGGGTCGGGGTAGCGGGAGGTATGAGCAGTTCTTC. It is translated as CASSEAGRGSGRYEQFF.

The chain recombines TRBV10-1 with TRBJ2-2; TRBD1 might be the D (5 bases). The germline gives CDR1 WNHNN, CDR2 SYGVQD (reference sequence). V was clipped by 2 bases and J by 0 bases, with 19 bases between them. The CDR3 is made up of 19 amino acids. The CDR3 reads CASSEGLGRADANTGELFF. The CDR3 DNA reads TGCGCCAGCAGTGAGGGGTTGGGCAGGGCCGACGCGAACACCGGGGAGCTGTTTTTT.

The chain uses TRBV6-5 and TRBJ2-5, with 12 positions matching TRBD2. CDR1 is MNHEY, CDR2 SVGAGI, per germline. The CDR3 loop spans 15 amino acids. V was pared by 6 bases and J by 4 bases, with 6 bases of the junction left unmatched. The CDR3 bases are TGTGCCAGCAGCCACGGGACTAGCGGGTCAGAGACCCAGTACTTC. Residues: CASSHGTSGSETQYF.

In regard to this clone: Compared with germline, one end of the junction differs, possibly owing to a read error. The V and J genes are TRBV6-5 and TRBJ2-5, with D possibly being TRBD2 (6 bases). CDR1 is MNHEY and CDR2 is SVGAGI in the germline V gene. The CDR3 totals 13 residues. The CDR3 protein is CASSFSYPAGLNF. In DNA form, the CDR3 reads TGTGCCAGCAGTTTTAGTTACCCCGCGGGGTTGAACTTC.

This clone was detected many times. V usage is TRBV2 and J usage is TRBJ1-1, with a tentative D call TRBD1 (5 bases). V was clipped by 4 bases and J by 0 bases, with 6 bases between them. Germline loops: CDR1 SNHLY, CDR2 FYNNEI. This CDR3 comprises 13 residues. The DNA of the CDR3 is TGTGCCAGCAGTGGACAGATGAACACTGAAGCTTTCTTT. The encoded protein is CASSGQMNTEAFF.

This sequence joins TRBV7-2 and TRBJ1-1; tentatively, D is TRBD1 (6 bases). CDR3 size: 17 residues. Trimming stripped 4 bases from V and 5 bases from J, with 23 bases between. The germline CDR1 and CDR2 sequences are SGHTA and FQGNSA. Written as DNA, the CDR3 is TGTGCCAGCAGCTCCGACAGGACTCTCTCTAGGTGGACTGAAGCTTTCTTT. Its protein product is CASSSDRTLSRWTEAFF.

The J gene is TRBJ2-3, the V gene TRBV5-5, with D perhaps matching TRBD2 (6 bases). The CDR3 runs to 14 residues. From germline, CDR1 is SGHKS and CDR2 YYEKEE (reference sequence). The V end lost 1 base, the J end lost 3 bases, and 9 bases lay between the germline ends. CDR3 in amino acids: CASSLWGVTDTQYF. For the CDR3, the DNA is TGTGCCAGCAGCTTGTGGGGGGTGACAGATACGCAGTATTTT. The full variable domain, with the rest looked up from reference TRBV5-5 and TRBJ2-3, is DAGVTQSPTHLIKTRGQQVTLRCSPISGHKSVSWYQQVLGQGPQFIFQYYEKEERGRGNFPDRFSARQFPNYSSELNVNALLLGDSALYLCASSLWGVTDTQYFGPGTRLTVL.

The chain employs TRBV28 and TRBJ1-5, with D maybe TRBD1 (6 bases). With 3 bases removed from V and 6 bases from J, the gap between germline ends came to 6 bases. CDR1 is MDHEN and CDR2 is SYDVKM in the germline V gene. The CDR3 runs to 12 residues. The chain's CDR3 is CASSLTGQPQHF. The CDR3 DNA reads as TGTGCCAGCAGTTTGACAGGTCAGCCCCAGCATTTT.

The V gene is TRBV2, the J gene TRBJ2-7, with 8 bases fitting TRBD2. Germline lookup yields CDR1 SNHLY and CDR2 FYNNEI. This CDR3 region has 15 residues. The J segment lost 6 bases and the V segment lost 6 bases, leaving 13 bases of the junction unmatched. CDR3 nucleotide sequence: TGTGCCAGCAGCGCTTTCCGCGCCGGGGGGGTCGAGCAGTACTTC. This codes for CASSAFRAGGVEQYF.

The CDR3, as DNA: TGTGCCAGCAGCCTACGGACCCAGGGCTCCGGGGAGCTGTTTTTT. Protein product: CASSLRTQGSGELFF. V and J are TRBV3-1 (or the pseudogene TRBV3-2) and TRBJ2-2, with a possible D match to TRBD1 (5 bases). Trimming shortened V by 4 bases and J by 6 bases, and 15 bases separated the two germline ends. CDR1 and CDR2 from the germline V gene are LGHDT and YNNKEL (reference sequence). The CDR3 covers 15 residues.

The rearrangement uses TRBV7-2 and TRBJ1-1; D may be TRBD1 (6 bases). Per the germline V gene, CDR1 is SGHTA and CDR2 is FQGNSA. The CDR3 sequence is 13 residues long. Trimming left V 5 bases short and J 7 bases short, with 14 bases between. This CDR3 is CASSPVTGGEAFF. The CDR3 DNA sequence: TGTGCCAGCAGCCCAGTGACAGGAGGTGAAGCTTTCTTT. The full variable domain, in which reference TRBV7-2 and TRBJ1-1 provide the parts outside the CDR3, is GAGVSQSPSNKVTEKGKDVELRCDPISGHTALYWYRQSLGQGLEFLIYFQGNSAPDKSGLPSDRFSAERTGGSVSTLTIQRTQQEDSAVYLCASSPVTGGEAFFGQGTRLTVV.

The V and J genes are TRBV7-2 and TRBJ2-1, with 12 bases fitting TRBD2. Germline V gene lookup returns CDR1 SGHTA and CDR2 FQGNSA. J gave up 8 bases and V 3 bases, and 5 bases lay outside the gene matches. There are 15 residues in the CDR3. CDR3 sequence (DNA): TGTGCCAGCAGCTTTCGACTAGCGGGAGAAGATGAGCAGTTCTTC. Translating gives CASSFRLAGEDEQFF.

This chain joins TRBV30 and TRBJ2-7, with a weak D call TRBD2 (5 bases). CDR3 length equals 14 residues. Per the germline V gene, CDR1 is GTSNPN and CDR2 is SVGIG (reference sequence). Trimming took 2 bases from V and 4 from J, leaving 15 bases between them. CDR3 coding DNA: TGTGCCTGGAGTTTGGCGGGTAGTCAATACGAGCAGTACTTC. Translating gives CAWSLAGSQYEQYF.

J is TRBJ2-7 and V is TRBV11-2; 7 nucleotides match TRBD2. The ends lost 3 bases at V and 3 bases at J; junction bases unmatched: 5. The germline V gene encodes CDR1 SGHAT and CDR2 FQNNGV. CDR3 length: 14 residues. The CDR3 sequence is CASSFFSGHYEQYF. The CDR3 nucleotides are TGTGCCAGCAGCTTTTTTAGCGGGCACTACGAGCAGTACTTC.

This sequence joins TRBV6-2 or TRBV6-3 and TRBJ2-2; no firm D call. The CDR3 consists of 14 residues. Germline V gene data show CDR1 as MNHEY and CDR2 as SVGEGT. With 4 bases removed from V and 6 bases from J, the gap between germline ends came to 12 bases. In nucleotides, the CDR3 is TGTGCCAGCAGTTCCCTGACCCGGGCCGGGGAGCTGTTTTTT. As protein: CASSSLTRAGELFF.

In this sample, this clone turned up once. The genes are TRBV28 and TRBJ1-5, with TRBD1 as a possible D gene (6 bases). Germline V lookup: CDR1 MDHEN, CDR2 SYDVKM. Trimming left V 4 bases short and J 1 base short, with 11 bases between. This CDR3 contains 15 residues. DNA for the CDR3: TGTGCCAGCAGTTACAGGGTGGGGAGCAATCAGCCCCAGCATTTT. It codes for CASSYRVGSNQPQHF.